This T cell receptor (beta chain) appears in the sequencing data of a study of T cell responses to AZD1222 COVID-19 vaccine. The study's findings and limits: CD4 TCRs associated with vaccination spanned spike, dominating at 160-218 and 743-854. A mostly white British donor set with more females was recruited, and clonal diversity was possibly underestimated. Spike-specific TCR breadth rose after two AZD1222 doses, and depth rose as well. Unmutated variant regions are reportedly the target of nearly half of TCRs that are spike-specific.

The germline V gene has CDR1 LNHNV and CDR2 YYDKDF (reference sequence). Trimming at V came to 1 base and at J to 3 bases, leaving 4 bases not matched to a gene. The CDR3 length is 15 residues. Details on this clone: Its matching antigen is unknown.

Sequenced by immunoSEQ multiplex PCR; TCRdb stores in-frame clones only, minus some. The sample lists approximately 100,000 clones, roughly 85% occurring once. The input for sequencing was peripheral blood, taken 28 days after the second AZD1222 dose. The sequence came from an adult who received the AZD1222 COVID-19 vaccine. The rearrangement uses TRBV15 and TRBJ2-3; 7 positions match TRBD2. CDR3: CATSRGGRGTDTQYF. As DNA, the CDR3 is TGTGCCACCAGCAGAGGCGGGAGAGGAACAGATACGCAGTATTTT.